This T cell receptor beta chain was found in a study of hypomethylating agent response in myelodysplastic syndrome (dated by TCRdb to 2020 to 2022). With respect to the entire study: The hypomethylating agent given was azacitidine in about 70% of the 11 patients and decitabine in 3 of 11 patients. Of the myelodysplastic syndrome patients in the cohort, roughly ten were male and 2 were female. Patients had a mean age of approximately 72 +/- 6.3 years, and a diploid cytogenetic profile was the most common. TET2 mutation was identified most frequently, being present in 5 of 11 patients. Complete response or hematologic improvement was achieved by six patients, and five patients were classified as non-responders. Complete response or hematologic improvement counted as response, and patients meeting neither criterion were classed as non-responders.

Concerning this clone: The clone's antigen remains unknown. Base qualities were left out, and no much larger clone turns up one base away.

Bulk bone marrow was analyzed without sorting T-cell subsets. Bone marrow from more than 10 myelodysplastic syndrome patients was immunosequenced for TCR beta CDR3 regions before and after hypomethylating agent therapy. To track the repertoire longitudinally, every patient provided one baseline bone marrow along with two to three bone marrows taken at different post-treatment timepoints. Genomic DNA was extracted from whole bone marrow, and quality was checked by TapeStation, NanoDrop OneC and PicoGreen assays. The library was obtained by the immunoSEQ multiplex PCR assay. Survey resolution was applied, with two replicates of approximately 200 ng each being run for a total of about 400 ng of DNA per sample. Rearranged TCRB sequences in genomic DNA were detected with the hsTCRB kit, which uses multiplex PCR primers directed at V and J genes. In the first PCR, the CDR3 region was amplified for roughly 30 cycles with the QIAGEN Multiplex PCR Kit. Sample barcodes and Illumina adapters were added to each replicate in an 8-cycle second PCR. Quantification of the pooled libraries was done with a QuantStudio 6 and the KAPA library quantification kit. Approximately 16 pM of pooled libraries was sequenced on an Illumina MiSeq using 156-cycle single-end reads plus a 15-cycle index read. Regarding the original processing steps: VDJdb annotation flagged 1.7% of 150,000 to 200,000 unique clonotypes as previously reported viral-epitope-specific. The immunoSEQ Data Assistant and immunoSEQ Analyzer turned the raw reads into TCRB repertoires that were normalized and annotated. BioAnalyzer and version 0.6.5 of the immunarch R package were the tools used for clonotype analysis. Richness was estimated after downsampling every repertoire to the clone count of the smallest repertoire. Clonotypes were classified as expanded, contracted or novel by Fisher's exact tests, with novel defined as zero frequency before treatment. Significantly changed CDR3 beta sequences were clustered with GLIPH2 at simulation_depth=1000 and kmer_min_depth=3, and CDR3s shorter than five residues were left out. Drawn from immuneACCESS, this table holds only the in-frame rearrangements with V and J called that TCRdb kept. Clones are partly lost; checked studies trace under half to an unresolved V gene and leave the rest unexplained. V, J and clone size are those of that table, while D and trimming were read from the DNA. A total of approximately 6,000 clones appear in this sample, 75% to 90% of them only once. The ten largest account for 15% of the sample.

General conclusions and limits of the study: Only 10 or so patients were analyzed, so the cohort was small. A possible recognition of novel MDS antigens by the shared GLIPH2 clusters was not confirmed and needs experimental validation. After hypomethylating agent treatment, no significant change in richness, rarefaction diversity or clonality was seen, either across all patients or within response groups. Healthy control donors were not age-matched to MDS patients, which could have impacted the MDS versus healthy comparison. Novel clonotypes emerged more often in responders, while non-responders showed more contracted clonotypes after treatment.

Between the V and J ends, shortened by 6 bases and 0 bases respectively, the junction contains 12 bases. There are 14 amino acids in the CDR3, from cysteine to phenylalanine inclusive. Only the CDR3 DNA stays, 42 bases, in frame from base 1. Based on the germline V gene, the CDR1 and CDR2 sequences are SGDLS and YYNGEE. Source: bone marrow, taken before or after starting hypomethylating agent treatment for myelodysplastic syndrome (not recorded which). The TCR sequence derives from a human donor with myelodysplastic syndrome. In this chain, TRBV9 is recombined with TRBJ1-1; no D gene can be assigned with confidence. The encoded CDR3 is CASNQNLLNTEAFF. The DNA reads TGTGCCAGCAATCAGAACCTACTGAACACTGAAGCTTTCTTT.